In this sample, the clone carrying this T cell receptor beta chain turned up once. Generated by immunoSEQ multiplex PCR, the TCRdb table keeps only in-frame clones and is missing some. The sample includes around 120,000 clones, roughly 90% of them seen just once. The data belong to a study of cytomegalovirus exposure and HLA in healthy donors. This CDR3 region has 17 residues. Trimming removed 0 bases from V and 6 bases from J, with 18 bases in between. CDR1 SGHRS and CDR2 YFSETQ come from the germline V gene. The sequenced sample was PBMCs. The clonotype was recovered from a woman under 30 in good health and CMV-seropositive. The rearrangement joins TRBV5-1 to TRBJ2-2; D possibly corresponds to TRBD1 (5 bases). In DNA, the CDR3 is TGCGCCAGCAGCTTGGGGCCCCTCAGGGTTGTCGCCGGGGAGCTGTTTTTT. The encoded protein is CASSLGPLRVVAGELFF.